One and the same sample provided the 21 T cell receptor beta chains below, sequenced in a study of blood T cell repertoires in COVID-19. Clones were read by immunoSEQ multiplex PCR, and TCRdb kept only the in-frame ones, dropping some. This table has around 90,000 clones, approximately 92% appearing once. Sequencing was carried out using peripheral blood. The origin of the receptors is an older woman with active COVID-19.

The chain links TRBV19 to TRBJ1-1; TRBD1 is a possible D gene (5 bases). CDR3 size: 17 residues. Germline CDR1 and CDR2: LNHDA and SQIVND (reference sequence). The V end was cut by 5 bases, the J end by 2 bases, with 21 bases between. CDR3 nucleotides: TGTGCCAGTAGTGACGGGCGTAGGGGTACGAGAAACACTGAAGCTTTCTTT. Translation: CASSDGRRGTRNTEAFF.

The chain carries TRBV4-2 and TRBJ2-5, with 7 bases that match TRBD1. V trimming: 3 bases; J trimming: 0 bases; junction bases outside the gene matches: 4. The germline V gene encodes CDR1 LGHNA and CDR2 YNFKEQ. This CDR3 comprises 15 residues. The CDR3 spells CASSHADRNQETQYF. The CDR3 DNA reads TGTGCCAGCAGCCACGCGGACAGGAACCAAGAGACCCAGTACTTC.

The V and J genes are TRBV28 and TRBJ2-3; 9 bases fit TRBD2. The CDR3 spans 18 residues. J gave up 4 bases and V 4 bases, and 15 bases lay outside the gene matches. CDR1 is MDHEN, CDR2 SYDVKM, per germline. CDR3: CASSSPPGVAGESDTQYF. As DNA, the CDR3 is TGTGCCAGCAGTTCCCCCCCAGGAGTAGCGGGAGAATCAGATACGCAGTATTTT.

The chain employs TRBV9 and TRBJ2-1; 7 nucleotides align to TRBD1. The J segment lost 7 bases and the V segment lost 2 bases, leaving 6 bases of the junction unmatched. This CDR3 is 14 amino acids long. CDR1 and CDR2 (germline): SGDLS, YYNGEE. The CDR3 sequence is CASSVQGQANEQFF. CDR3 in DNA: TGTGCCAGCAGCGTGCAAGGACAGGCGAATGAGCAGTTCTTC.

The chain has TRBV29-1 and TRBJ2-3; TRBD2 aligns across 8 bases. After removal of 4 bases from V and 0 bases from J, the junction contained 3 bases not matched to a gene. This CDR3 comprises 14 residues. Germline assignment: CDR1 SQVTM and CDR2 ANQGSEA. The CDR3 protein is CSVVPSGSTDTQYF. The CDR3 region has the DNA TGCAGCGTTGTGCCTAGCGGGAGCACAGATACGCAGTATTTT.

The V call is TRBV6-1, the J call TRBJ1-6; 7 bases line up with TRBD1. Germline loops: CDR1 MNHNS, CDR2 SASEGT. Trimming removed 4 bases from V and 9 bases from J; junction bases left unmatched: 12. This CDR3 is 16 amino acids long. In nucleotides, the CDR3 is TGTGCCAGCAGTGGAGGTGTTAGACAGGGAGGTTCACCCCTCCACTTT. It codes for CASSGGVRQGGSPLHF.

This chain connects TRBV30 to TRBJ2-5, with 7 bases lining up with TRBD1. V dropped 7 bases and J dropped 7; count of bases not matched to a gene: 9. Germline V gene lookup returns CDR1 GTSNPN and CDR2 SVGIG (reference sequence). The CDR3 runs 12 residues. The CDR3 region has the DNA TGTGCCTTAAGGGGGCAGGGGGTGACCCAGTACTTC. Translating gives CALRGQGVTQYF. Full variable domain (rest looked up from reference TRBV30 and TRBJ2-5): SQTIHQWPATLVQPVGSPLSLECTVEGTSNPNLYWYRQAAGRGLQLLFYSVGIGQISSEVPQNLSASRPQDRQFILSSKKLLLSDSGFYLCALRGQGVTQYFGPGTRLLVL.

This clone was detected once. This chain links TRBV30 with TRBJ2-3, with TRBD2 identical over 11 bases. V lost 4 bases, J lost 3 bases, and 9 bases stayed unmatched. CDR3 length equals 16 residues. CDR1 is GTSNPN, CDR2 SVGIG, per germline (reference sequence). The CDR3 region is CAWNSLAGGGTDTQYF. The CDR3 DNA sequence: TGTGCCTGGAACTCTCTAGCGGGGGGAGGGACAGATACGCAGTATTTT.

The chain links TRBV9 to TRBJ2-7, with TRBD2 identical over 9 bases. Germline V gene data show CDR1 as SGDLS and CDR2 as YYNGEE. V shed 2 bases, J shed 2 bases, and the junction held 8 bases outside the gene matches. This CDR3 region has 16 residues. Written as DNA, the CDR3 is TGTGCCAGCAGCGTGGTACCGGGACTAGCAGCCTACGAGCAGTACTTC. It codes for CASSVVPGLAAYEQYF. Full variable domain (outside the CDR3, taken from reference TRBV9 and TRBJ2-7): DSGVTQTPKHLITATGQRVTLRCSPRSGDLSVYWYQQSLDQGLQFLIQYYNGEERAKGNILERFSAQQFPDLHSELNLSSLELGDSALYFCASSVVPGLAAYEQYFGPGTRLTVT.

The V and J genes are TRBV6-5 and TRBJ1-3, with D possibly matching TRBD1 (6 bases). V lost 8 bases and J 2 bases, leaving 16 bases between the germline ends. This CDR3 spans 15 amino acids. CDR1 and CDR2 from the germline V gene are MNHEY and SVGAGI. CDR3 protein: CASLKSQGAGNTIYF. As DNA, the CDR3 is TGTGCCAGCCTAAAGTCACAGGGAGCTGGAAACACCATATATTTT.

The chain employs TRBV4-1 and TRBJ2-5; D remains unclear. The CDR3 covers 12 residues. Looked up from germline, CDR1 is MGHRA and CDR2 is YSYEKL. V gave up 1 base and J gave up 5 bases, with 5 bases separating them. CDR3 nucleotide sequence: TGCGCCAGCAGCCAAGGACTGGAGACCCAGTACTTC. It translates to CASSQGLETQYF.

This rearrangement joins TRBV6-6 to TRBJ2-3; 7 bases match TRBD2. J was trimmed by 3 bases and V by 7 bases; bases with no gene match: 10. The CDR3 runs 15 residues. CDR1 and CDR2 (germline): MNHNY, SVGAGI (reference sequence). CDR3 DNA: TGTGCCAGCACCGTTAGCGGGTTCCAAACAGATACGCAGTATTTT. This sequence encodes CASTVSGFQTDTQYF.

This chain connects TRBV7-3 to TRBJ2-5; the match to TRBD2 covers 7 bases. Germline V gene lookup returns CDR1 SGHTA and CDR2 FQGTGA. The CDR3 covers 15 residues. J was trimmed by 4 bases and V by 4 bases; bases with no gene match: 9. The CDR3 here is CASSSSSGLGETQYF. The CDR3 DNA reads as TGTGCCAGCAGCTCATCTAGCGGCCTGGGAGAGACCCAGTACTTC. The whole variable domain, remainder taken from reference TRBV7-3 and TRBJ2-5, is GAGVSQTPSNKVTEKGKYVELRCDPISGHTALYWYRQSLGQGPEFLIYFQGTGAADDSGLPNDRFFAVRPEGSVSTLKIQRTERGDSAVYLCASSSSSGLGETQYFGPGTRLLVL.

The CDR3 protein is CASSIPGQPQETQYF. The CDR3 DNA reads as TGTGCCAGTAGTATCCCGGGACAACCACAAGAGACCCAGTACTTC. V usage is TRBV19 and J usage is TRBJ2-5, with D maybe TRBD1 (6 bases). The germline CDR1 and CDR2 sequences are LNHDA and SQIVND (reference sequence). This CDR3 has 15 residues. The V end was cut by 3 bases, the J end by 2 bases, with 13 bases between.

The chain uses TRBV28 and TRBJ2-7; D not certain. The CDR3 sequence is 13 residues long. V lost 2 bases and J lost 4, with 9 bases in between. CDR1 and CDR2 (germline): MDHEN, SYDVKM. The CDR3 coding sequence is TGTGCCAGCAGTTTACCAACACATTACGAGCAGTACTTC. Translation gives CASSLPTHYEQYF.

The chain recombines TRBV7-9 with TRBJ1-4; 10 bases line up with TRBD1. After removal of 3 bases from V and 7 bases from J, the junction contained 2 bases not matched to a gene. This CDR3 is built from 14 residues. Germline V lookup: CDR1 SEHNR, CDR2 FQNEAQ (reference sequence). The CDR3 here is CASSFWDRGEKLFF. In nucleotides, the CDR3 is TGTGCCAGCAGCTTTTGGGACAGGGGTGAAAAACTGTTTTTT.

The rearrangement uses TRBV28 and TRBJ2-7, with 7 bases that match TRBD2. CDR3 size: 17 residues. Germline loops: CDR1 MDHEN, CDR2 SYDVKM. V gave up 3 bases and J gave up 0 bases; unmatched junction bases: 11. The CDR3, as DNA: TGTGCCAGCAGTTTCCCCTTCACTAGCGAGAGCTCCTACGAGCAGTACTTC. Residues: CASSFPFTSESSYEQYF.

This chain links TRBV2 with TRBJ1-2; 7 positions agree with TRBD1. V was clipped by 7 bases and J by 4 bases; unmatched bases: 9. CDR1 is SNHLY and CDR2 is FYNNEI in the germline V gene. This CDR3 spans 14 amino acids. CDR3 bases: TGTGCCAGCACACGGACAGGCCCGGGCTATGGCTACACCTTC. It yields the protein CASTRTGPGYGYTF.

The gene calls are TRBV2 and TRBJ2-1; D is undetermined. The CDR3 contains 15 residues. Germline loops: CDR1 SNHLY, CDR2 FYNNEI. V lost 6 bases, J lost 2 bases, and 14 bases lay in between. CDR3 DNA: TGTGCCAGCAGACCTCTAGGAACCACCTACAATGAGCAGTTCTTC. This encodes CASRPLGTTYNEQFF.

The chain combines TRBV5-1 with TRBJ1-1; no clear D. Germline-derived CDR1 and CDR2 are SGHRS and YFSETQ. V shed 3 bases and J shed 0 bases, with 9 bases lying between them. CDR3 length: 14 residues. The CDR3 spells CASSYSTLNTEAFF. CDR3 nucleotide sequence: TGCGCCAGCAGCTACAGCACCCTGAACACTGAAGCTTTCTTT. The entire variable domain, with the rest obtained from reference TRBV5-1 and TRBJ1-1, is as follows: KAGVTQTPRYLIKTRGQQVTLSCSPISGHRSVSWYQQTPGQGLQFLFEYFSETQRNKGNFPGRFSGRQFSNSRSEMNVSTLELGDSALYLCASSYSTLNTEAFFGQGTRLTVV.

The CDR3 reads CASSIGDRPNTEAFF. The CDR3 DNA sequence: TGTGCCAGCAGTATCGGGGACAGACCGAACACTGAAGCTTTCTTT. The chain carries TRBV27 and TRBJ1-1; 7 bases map to TRBD1. This CDR3 is 15 amino acids long. Germline CDR1 MNHEY, CDR2 SMNVEV (reference sequence). V lost 5 bases to trimming and J lost 1 base; unmatched junction nucleotides: 7.